Included here is one TCR beta chain sequence, with context. Its antigen remains undetermined. No quality values exist for individual bases; no much larger clone is one base distant. This entry is derived from a study of cytomegalovirus exposure and HLA in healthy donors (dated 2017 in TCRdb). Background on the whole study: According to an earlier analysis of 587 of the donors, about 179 million T cells yielded roughly 110 million unique TCR beta sequences and about 300 Gb of sequence data. Approximately 310 gigabases of sequencing data and 70 million to 95 million unique TCR sequences made up an early release that covered approximately 620 HLA-typed donors. Among the roughly 390 genotyped donors, about 83% belonged to the genetic ancestry cluster associated with self-reported Caucasian donors. The aim of the study was to test whether cataloging public T cell receptors could identify signatures of past pathogen exposure. The study used immunosequencing to profile the T cell repertoires of hundreds of subjects and linked those repertoires to cytomegalovirus serostatus. Along with the approximately 650-subject first cohort, a separate validation cohort of approximately 110 different subjects was used. The study combined high-throughput TCR immunosequencing, statistical association of individual TCRs with disease status, and machine learning to predict cytomegalovirus infection status. A later analysis re-examined previously published TCR beta repertoires from hundreds of donors and added high-resolution HLA genotyping to investigate patterns of TCR occurrence. Rather than drawing on any new phenotypic data, the later analysis identified candidate immune exposures from TCR beta sequences and the way those sequences occurred across donors. An earlier analysis of around 640 of the donors used high-throughput TCR beta sequencing to judge whether each TCR beta V gene segment behaved as functional or pseudogenic. Donor age, sex, ethnicity and CMV serostatus were compiled alongside the repertoire data. A later genetic analysis took genome-wide SNP genotypes for about 55% of the 666 donors and used that subset as a discovery cohort. All discovery cohort repertoires had been generated using a single sequencing platform. HLA typing covered class I and class II loci at four-digit resolution. Typing coverage varied by locus: roughly 620-630 donors for A, B, C, DRB1 and DQB1; 500 to 550 for DQA1; more than 600 for DPA1; around 450 for DPB1. Because of strong linkage in the cohort, roughly five DR-DQ haplotypes were treated as single units for association and clustering. Among over 350 genotyped donors of the cohort, an average of approximately 240,000 unique TCR beta nucleotide sequences were sequenced per donor, roughly 20% of them non-productive.

The method was the immunoSEQ multiplex PCR assay. For the multiplex PCR, a mixture combining 60 forward primers for TCR Vbeta segments and 13 reverse primers for TCR Jbeta segments was used. The CDR3 region of rearranged TCR beta genes was amplified from genomic DNA with a multiplex PCR assay. Amplified TCR beta libraries were sequenced as 87-base-pair reads on the Illumina HiSeq System. From the authors' description of their analysis: A later analysis counted tens of millions of unique TCR beta chains across the 690 or so repertoires, and about 10 million of these chains were shared by at least two donors. To remove PCR and sequencing errors, raw reads were error-corrected and collapsed into unique sequences using a nearest-neighbor algorithm that merged closely related sequences. V, D and J gene segments were assigned by aligning CDR3 sequences to IMGT reference sequences. Each retained sequence needed at least a six-nucleotide match to both a V gene segment and a J gene segment. Rearrangements were called productive when the CDR3 lacked stop codons and stayed in frame with V and J; all others were non-productive. Following IMGT convention, CDR3 was defined as the stretch from the second conserved V-encoded cysteine up to the conserved J-encoded phenylalanine. In an earlier analysis of around 600 of the donors, sequences lacking an unambiguous match to a single V gene segment were excluded. In an earlier analysis of approximately 560 of the donors, a V segment was called functional when productive rearrangements were above 56.7%, and segregating when the standard deviation between donors exceeded 5%. A statistical classification framework was built to diagnose cytomegalovirus status from the catalog of TCR beta chain sequences. V and J gene assignment, in a later analysis, came from comparing TCR nucleotide sequences with IMGT/GENE-DB human TR gene sequences. In a later analysis, CDR3 sequences and most-parsimonious VDJ recombination scenarios were assigned using the TCRdist pipeline. In a later analysis, every TCR beta chain was defined by the combination of its CDR3 amino acid sequence and its V-gene family, and reads without a unique V-gene family were dropped. A later analysis removed 592 highly shared, low-generation-probability nucleotide sequences to deal with suspected cross-contamination and a sequencing artifact. A later analysis calculated a clonal expansion index for each public chain from normalized within-repertoire ranks of inferred template counts. A later analysis computed generation probabilities with a VDJ recombination model fitted to out-of-frame rearrangements, and checked the results against IGoR. In a later analysis, hypergeometric tests were used to score TCR-TCR, TCR-HLA and TCR-CMV co-occurrence, with a repertoire-size bias correction applied to TCR pairs. False discovery rates were estimated in a later analysis by permuting HLA or CMV assignments 20 times. In a later analysis, co-occurring TCRs were grouped using DBSCAN, and TCRdist sequence similarity was added for clustering within HLA-allele-positive subsets. Repertoires with fewer than 30,000 or more than 120,000 public chains were left out of co-occurrence clustering, as were about five repertoires with anomalous nucleotide sharing. In TCRdb, the immuneACCESS table is reduced to in-frame sequences with V and J assigned. These tables do not hold every clone; where another copy was compared, an unresolved V gene accounts for under half, and the others remain unexplained. That table furnishes V, J and clone size, whereas the DNA furnished D and trimming. For this sample the table gives 270,000 or so clones, of which about nine tenths were detected only once. Of the sample, 1.5% to 2% is held by the ten largest clones.

The CDR1 and CDR2 encoded by the germline V gene are SGHVS and FNYEAQ. There are 14 amino acids in the CDR3, from cysteine to phenylalanine inclusive. Only the CDR3 region is kept as DNA, spanning 42 bases read in frame from base 1. Cut back by 5 bases and 9 bases, the V and J ends lie 17 bases apart. The cohort consisted of 650 to 700 healthy bone marrow donors. At the time of sampling, every cohort member was nominally healthy, though immune exposures that went unrecorded were likely present. The donor tested CMV seronegative and was one of the 352 seronegative cohort members. Every donor gave a peripheral blood sample, and the peripheral blood mononuclear cells from that sample were used for TCR beta sequencing. Genomic DNA extraction from the blood cell samples was performed with the Qiagen DNeasy Blood Extraction Kit. Results the study describes overall, beyond this receptor: Assigning TCR associations to individual alleles was difficult when HLA alleles, especially DR and DQ, strongly co-occurred. A total of about 180 TCR beta chains were listed by the study as associated with cytomegalovirus. In vitro tests confirmed that a few of the cytomegalovirus-associated TCR beta chains recognize cytomegalovirus antigens. The 87-base-pair reads could not distinguish some IMGT-functional V segments, including TRBV6-2 and TRBV6-3, so those segments were excluded. According to a later analysis, parvovirus B19, influenza, CMV and Epstein-Barr virus appeared linked to several top co-occurrence clusters. The earlier analysis of about 600 of the donors excluded over 15 rarely observed V segments, including chromosome 9 orphons, because counts were too low. A later genetic analysis associated a missense DCLRE1C variant with V-gene and J-gene trimming of TCR beta chains, and an independent cohort replicated the association. A later genetic analysis reported fewer N-insertions in productive TCRs among donors in an Asian-associated ancestry cluster than the roughly 700-donor mean. In a later analysis, about 17,000 TCR beta sequences were associated with specific HLA alleles at a false discovery rate of 0.05. Immune exposure information for the cohort was limited to CMV serostatus. The classifier was reported to diagnose cytomegalovirus status with high specificity and sensitivity in both the original cohort and the validation cohort. A later analysis found that most CMV-associated TCR beta chains appeared HLA-restricted, with HLA associations seemingly driven largely by CMV exposure. The authors suggested that the approach could potentially be extended to other disease states and immunological phenotypes. According to a later analysis, TCR association rates differed among HLA loci, with DRB1 alleles showing the most associated TCRs and HLA-C alleles showing the fewest. Roughly uniform sequencing depth across donors was assumed in presence/absence analyses, although this assumption may not hold. A cluster of highly shared sequence variants was judged likely to represent a technical artifact of the sequencing pipeline. Most TCR sequences were seen in very few donors, while some public TCRs were found in many individuals. Correlated functional status among segregating V segments might be attributable to linkage disequilibrium, but an unknown experimental factor could not be ruled out. HLA typing was unavailable for some donors at each locus, so association tests used only the typed subset. In this cohort, only TCR beta chains were sequenced, and detectable features were limited by the absence of alpha or paired-chain data. A further reported finding was that TCR beta sequences accurately predicted the HLA-A and HLA-B alleles for most subjects in the first cohort. In an earlier analysis of roughly 500 of the donors, most TCR beta V segments appeared in productive rearrangements about 87% or about 30% of the time, broadly matching IMGT annotations. Compared with equally common non-associated chains, HLA-associated TCR beta chains in a later analysis were more clonally expanded and had lower generation probabilities.

The clonotype originates from a girl aged 2-10 years in good health and CMV-seronegative. Sequencing input: PBMCs. Rearrangement joined TRBV7-6 to TRBJ2-1; possibly the D gene is TRBD2, per 6 matching bases. The CDR3: CASSASVVGGEQFF. In nucleotide form, the sequence is TGTGCCAGCAGCGCTAGCGTGGTGGGTGGTGAGCAGTTCTTC.